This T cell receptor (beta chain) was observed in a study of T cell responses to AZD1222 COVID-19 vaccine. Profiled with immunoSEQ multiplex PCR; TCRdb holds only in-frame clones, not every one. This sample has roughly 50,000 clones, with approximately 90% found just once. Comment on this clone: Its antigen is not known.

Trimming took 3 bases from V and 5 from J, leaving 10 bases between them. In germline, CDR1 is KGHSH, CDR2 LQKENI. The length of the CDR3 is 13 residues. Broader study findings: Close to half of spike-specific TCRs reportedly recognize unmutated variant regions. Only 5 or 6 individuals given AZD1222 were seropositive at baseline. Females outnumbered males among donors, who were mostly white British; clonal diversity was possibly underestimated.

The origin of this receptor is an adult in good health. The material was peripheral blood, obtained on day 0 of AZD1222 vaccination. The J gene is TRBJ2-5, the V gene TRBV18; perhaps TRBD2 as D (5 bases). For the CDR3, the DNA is TGTGCCAGCTCACCGGCGGGCGGCGAGACCCAGTACTTC. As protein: CASSPAGGETQYF.